The 18 T cell receptor beta chains below come from one sample, sequenced in a study of blood T cell repertoires in COVID-19 (dated by TCRdb to about 2020). Library prep was done by the immunoSEQ multiplex PCR assay. TCRdb holds this immuneACCESS table with in-frame rearrangements only. Some clones are missing; in checked studies, unresolved V genes explain under half, and the rest has no known cause. A total of 50,000 to 75,000 clones appear in this sample, more than 60% of them only once. The ten most abundant clones make up around 19% of the sample. Sequencing was carried out using peripheral blood. The source is a woman aged 50 to 60 with active or convalescent COVID-19.

V gene TRBV27 combines with J gene TRBJ1-4; no reliable D call. The CDR3 covers 13 residues. Germline lookup yields CDR1 MNHEY and CDR2 SMNVEV (reference sequence). V shed 8 bases and J shed 7 bases, with 14 bases lying between them. This CDR3 is CASYKAGSEKLFF. The CDR3 DNA is TGTGCCAGCTATAAGGCGGGGAGTGAAAAACTGTTTTTT.

This clone was seen only a few times. J is TRBJ2-1 and V is TRBV28, with D perhaps TRBD2 (6 bases). Looked up from germline, CDR1 is MDHEN and CDR2 is SYDVKM. The CDR3 contains 15 residues. Trimming left V 4 bases short and J 9 bases short, with 19 bases between. The CDR3 DNA reads TGTGCCAGCAGTTCTCTAAGCGCGTTGGGGGGTGAGCAGTTCTTC. As protein: CASSSLSALGGEQFF.

Worth noting for this clone: A much bigger clone sits one base away, suggesting this may be a read error. The rearrangement joins TRBV11-2 to TRBJ1-6; 7 bases fit TRBD1. V was pared by 5 bases and J by 8 bases, with 3 bases of the junction left unmatched. The CDR3 is 13 residues long. CDR1 and CDR2 from the germline V gene are SGHAT and FQNNGV. DNA for the CDR3: TGTGCCAGCAGCCCGGGACAGTATTCACCCCTCCACTTT. The encoded protein is CASSPGQYSPLHF.

The gene calls are TRBV4-2 and TRBJ2-7; D is perhaps TRBD2 (6 bases). The CDR3 consists of 15 residues. Germline loops: CDR1 LGHNA, CDR2 YNFKEQ. V shed 0 bases and J shed 2 bases, with 11 bases lying between them. The CDR3 DNA follows: TGTGCCAGCAGCCAAGAAGCGGGCCTTGCCTACGAGCAGTACTTC. Translating gives CASSQEAGLAYEQYF.

The chain employs TRBV20-1 and TRBJ1-2, with TRBD1 identical over 7 bases. CDR3 length: 11 amino acids. J was trimmed by 6 bases and V by 5 bases; bases with no gene match: 3. Germline V gives CDR1 DFQATT, CDR2 SNEGSKA (reference sequence). The CDR3 here is CSAVQGNGYTF. The DNA of the CDR3 is TGCAGTGCTGTACAGGGGAATGGCTACACCTTC.

The chain employs TRBV3-1 (or the pseudogene TRBV3-2) and TRBJ1-2; D gene unclear. Germline CDR1 and CDR2: LGHDT and YNNKEL (reference sequence). The CDR3 is 12 residues long. V was clipped by 0 bases and J by 8 bases, with 7 bases between them. CDR3 nucleotide sequence: TGTGCCAGCAGCCAAGATTTTGAGGGCTACACCTTC. It codes for CASSQDFEGYTF.

The chain has TRBV5-4 and TRBJ2-7; D is uncertain. The CDR3 covers 15 residues. The germline V gene has CDR1 SGHNT and CDR2 YYREEE (reference sequence). V lost 4 bases, J lost 6 bases, and 20 bases lay in between. CDR3 DNA sequence: TGTGCCAGCAGCCCGGTGAGGAGACTCCCTTCCGAGCAGTACTTC. This gives the protein CASSPVRRLPSEQYF.

The rearrangement joins TRBV28 to TRBJ1-2; D gene ambiguous. Trimming removed 1 base from V and 8 bases from J, with 8 bases in between. The CDR3 spans 12 residues. CDR1 MDHEN and CDR2 SYDVKM come from the germline V gene. The CDR3 is CASSLSARGYTF. The CDR3 DNA reads as TGTGCCAGCAGTTTATCCGCCAGGGGCTACACCTTC.

The chain is built from TRBV10-3 and TRBJ2-7, with 9 bases matching TRBD2. CDR3 length: 16 amino acids. Germline V lookup: CDR1 ENHRY, CDR2 SYGVKD. The junction had 7 bases not matched to a gene; V was cut back by 1 base and J by 3 bases. The CDR3 DNA reads as TGTGCCATCAGTGAGTTCGAGACTAGCGGAAACTACGAGCAGTACTTC. Residues: CAISEFETSGNYEQYF.

V and J are TRBV4-2 and TRBJ2-1, with 9 bases fitting TRBD2. The V segment lost 0 bases and the J segment 0 bases; nucleotides outside the gene matches: 12. Germline V lookup: CDR1 LGHNA, CDR2 YNFKEQ. This CDR3 comprises 20 residues. CDR3 DNA: TGTGCCAGCAGCCAAGAGGTGTCGTCCGGACTAGCGTTCTCCTACAATGAGCAGTTCTTC. It yields the protein CASSQEVSSGLAFSYNEQFF.

J is TRBJ2-1 and V is TRBV19, with 7 positions matching TRBD2. This CDR3 has 16 amino acids. V was clipped by 2 bases and J by 8 bases; unmatched bases: 12. Germline lookup yields CDR1 LNHDA and CDR2 SQIVND (reference sequence). The CDR3: CASSIRAAAGRDEQFF. The CDR3 region has the DNA TGTGCCAGTAGTATACGCGCGGCGGCAGGGAGGGATGAGCAGTTCTTC. Full variable domain (outside the CDR3, taken from reference TRBV19 and TRBJ2-1): DGGITQSPKYLFRKEGQNVTLSCEQNLNHDAMYWYRQDPGQGLRLIYYSQIVNDFQKGDIAEGYSVSREKKESFPLTVTSAQKNPTAFYLCASSIRAAAGRDEQFFGPGTRLTVL.

The rearrangement joins TRBV12-1 to TRBJ1-5; whether TRBD1, the table's D call, matches the DNA was not checked. TRBV12-1 is a documented pseudogene. The CDR3 sequence is 15 residues long. This CDR3 reads CASSMTGGYPRPQHF. The CDR3 nucleotides read TGTGCCAGCAGCATGACAGGGGGTTACCCCAGGCCCCAGCATTTT.

J is TRBJ2-4 and V is TRBV20-1, with D possibly being TRBD2 (6 bases). Germline V gene lookup returns CDR1 DFQATT and CDR2 SNEGSKA (reference sequence). The CDR3 runs 10 residues. The DNA for the CDR3 is TGCATTACGACTGGGGAGGCTCAGTACTTC. Its translation is CITTGEAQYF.

The chain is built from TRBV5-4 and TRBJ1-2; D not resolved. CDR3 size: 15 residues. Looked up from germline, CDR1 is SGHNT and CDR2 is YYREEE (reference sequence). The ends were cut back, 3 bases at V and 4 bases at J, with 16 bases in the middle. The CDR3 is CASSWDSGSSYGYTF. The CDR3 DNA reads as TGTGCCAGCAGCTGGGATAGCGGGTCTAGCTATGGCTACACCTTC.

The V call is TRBV29-1, the J call TRBJ2-3; D uncertain. The CDR3 runs 12 residues. Trimming left V 7 bases short and J 0 bases short, with 8 bases between. CDR1 and CDR2 (germline): SQVTM, ANQGSEA. As DNA, the CDR3 is TGCAGCGACCACACCAGCACAGATACGCAGTATTTT. Translated: CSDHTSTDTQYF.

Regarding this clone: The junction departs from germline at one end; a sequencing error may be responsible. V is TRBV19 and J is TRBJ1-3; a weak D match, TRBD1 (6 bases). The length of the CDR3 is 12 residues. The germline V gene has CDR1 LNHDA and CDR2 SQIVND (reference sequence). Here the CDR3 DNA reads TGTGCCAGTAGTATTCGAGACAGGACTTTGAATTTT. Its translation is CASSIRDRTLNF. Together with reference TRBV19 and TRBJ1-3, the CDR3 gives the full variable domain: DGGITQSPKYLFRKEGQNVTLSCEQNLNHDAMYWYRQDPGQGLRLIYYSQIVNDFQKGDIAEGYSVSREKKESFPLTVTSAQKNPTAFYLCASSIRDRTLNFGEGSWLTVV.

This clone was counted between two and nine times. The rearrangement uses TRBV29-1 and TRBJ1-1; D is perhaps TRBD1 (6 bases). Trimming removed 6 bases from V and 1 base from J, with 18 bases in between. From germline, CDR1 is SQVTM and CDR2 ANQGSEA. The CDR3 has 15 residues. The CDR3 protein is CSVQQGLTGNTEAFF. As DNA, the CDR3 is TGCAGCGTCCAACAGGGCCTAACTGGGAACACTGAAGCTTTCTTT.

This chain connects TRBV6-1 to TRBJ2-3; 12 bases map to TRBD2. V lost 4 bases to trimming and J lost 2 bases; unmatched junction nucleotides: 7. There are 17 residues in the CDR3. Germline CDR1 and CDR2: MNHNS and SASEGT. The CDR3: CASSVRLAGVNTDTQYF. CDR3 in DNA: TGTGCCAGCAGTGTTAGACTAGCGGGAGTTAACACAGATACGCAGTATTTT.